This TCR beta chain appears in the sequencing data of a study of T-cell memory formation after mild COVID-19. Using constant-segment primers, 5'RACE produced TCR alpha and TCR beta cDNA libraries carrying sample barcodes and UMIs. MiXCR, run by TCRdb on the 5' RACE reads, gives a single entry per CDR3 protein. The sample carries approximately 430,000 distinct CDR3 sequences, 23% recorded once. This clonotype was seen at least ten times. Its matching antigen is unknown. Study conclusions and caveats: The appearance of some responding clones in pre-infection memory suggested that cross-reactive memory joined.

Material: PBMCs or a T cell subset sorted from them (not recorded which). The clonotype originates from an adult woman who had mild COVID-19 (a few samples of this study predate the infection). Cell type and time point are not known.

This CDR3 reads CASSFRDRGGGYTF. CDR3 bases: TGTGCCAGCAGTTTCAGGGACAGGGGAGGTGGCTACACCTTC. The chain couples TRBV12-3 or TRBV12-4 to TRBJ1-2, with 10 nucleotides matching TRBD1. V shed 3 bases, J shed 7 bases, and the junction held 5 bases outside the gene matches. The CDR3 runs 14 residues.